Below, one T cell receptor (beta chain) is given with its context. Seattle patient enrollment occurred during active infection, with longitudinal follow-up thereafter. These data belong to a study of blood T cell repertoires in COVID-19. About the study: Acute and convalescent COVID-19 samples came from the United States, Italy and Spain.

Clones were sequenced by immunoSEQ multiplex PCR, and TCRdb holds only the in-frame ones, with some missing. The data contain some 94,000 clones, 70% to 90% of them singletons. The CDR3 is 12 amino acids. The V and J ends lost 5 bases and 3 bases, in that order; junction bases with no gene match: 1. Germline V lookup: CDR1 KGHSH, CDR2 LQKENI. This rearrangement joins TRBV18 to TRBJ2-7; the match to TRBD1 covers 7 bases. This TCR was sampled from a woman aged 60-70 years with COVID-19, enrolled during active disease. The sample taken for sequencing was peripheral blood. CDR3 coding DNA: TGTGCCAGCTCAGGACAGGACTACGAGCAGTACTTC. Protein product: CASSGQDYEQYF.